This TCR beta chain originates from a study of pediatric ulcerative colitis. General observations from the study: Compared with controls, ulcerative colitis showed greater blood-rectum clone sharing. Two patients' blood samples yielded substantially fewer templates.

This CDR3 is 13 amino acids long. Germline-derived CDR1 and CDR2 are SGDLS and YYNGEE. The V end lost 3 bases, the J end lost 3 bases, and 10 bases lay between the germline ends. On this clone: The target antigen is unknown.

Here immunoSEQ multiplex PCR was the method, and the copy in TCRdb shows in-frame clones only, minus some. The sample yields 55,000 to 70,000 clones, about nine tenths seen once. Controls: normal colonoscopy findings, no IBD within the following year. At colonoscopy, a blood sample was also collected. The V call is TRBV9, the J call TRBJ2-7, with D perhaps given as TRBD1 or TRBD2 (5 bases each). The sequence was obtained from a boy younger than 18 who was a control in a study of pediatric ulcerative colitis. Source material: blood. CDR3 DNA: TGTGCCAGCAGCGCCGGGACCCACTACGAGCAGTACTTC. It encodes CASSAGTHYEQYF.